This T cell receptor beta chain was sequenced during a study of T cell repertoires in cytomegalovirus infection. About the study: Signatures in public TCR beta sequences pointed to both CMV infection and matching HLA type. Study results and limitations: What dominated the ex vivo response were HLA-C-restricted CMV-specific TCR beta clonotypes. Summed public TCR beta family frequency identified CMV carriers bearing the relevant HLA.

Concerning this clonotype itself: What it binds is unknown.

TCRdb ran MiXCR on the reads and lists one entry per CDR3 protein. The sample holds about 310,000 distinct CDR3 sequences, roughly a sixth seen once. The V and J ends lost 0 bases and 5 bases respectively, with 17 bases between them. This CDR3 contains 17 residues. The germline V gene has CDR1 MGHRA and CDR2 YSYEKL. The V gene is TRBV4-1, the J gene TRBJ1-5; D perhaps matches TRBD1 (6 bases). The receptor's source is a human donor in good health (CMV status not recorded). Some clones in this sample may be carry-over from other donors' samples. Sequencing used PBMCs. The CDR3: CASSQDGGGRIDQPQHF. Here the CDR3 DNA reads TGCGCCAGCAGCCAAGATGGTGGGGGGCGAATAGATCAGCCCCAGCATTTT.